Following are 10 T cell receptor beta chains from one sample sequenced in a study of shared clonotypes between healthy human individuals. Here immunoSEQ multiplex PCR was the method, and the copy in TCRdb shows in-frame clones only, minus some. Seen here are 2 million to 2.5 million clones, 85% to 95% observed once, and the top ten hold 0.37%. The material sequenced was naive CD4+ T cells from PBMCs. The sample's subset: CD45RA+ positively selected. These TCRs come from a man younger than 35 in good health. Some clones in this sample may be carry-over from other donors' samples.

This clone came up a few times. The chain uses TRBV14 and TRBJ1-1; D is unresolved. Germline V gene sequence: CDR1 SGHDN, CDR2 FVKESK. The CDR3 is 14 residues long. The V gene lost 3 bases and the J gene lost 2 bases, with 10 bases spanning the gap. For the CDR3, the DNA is TGTGCCAGCAGCCACATTGACGGAAACACTGAAGCTTTCTTT. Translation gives CASSHIDGNTEAFF.

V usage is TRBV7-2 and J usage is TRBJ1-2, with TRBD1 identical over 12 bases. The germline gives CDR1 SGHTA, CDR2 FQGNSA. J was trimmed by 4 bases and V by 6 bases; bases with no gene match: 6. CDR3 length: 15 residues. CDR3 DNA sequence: TGTGCCAGCAGGGGACAGGGGGCGCGGGGCTATGGCTACACCTTC. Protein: CASRGQGARGYGYTF.

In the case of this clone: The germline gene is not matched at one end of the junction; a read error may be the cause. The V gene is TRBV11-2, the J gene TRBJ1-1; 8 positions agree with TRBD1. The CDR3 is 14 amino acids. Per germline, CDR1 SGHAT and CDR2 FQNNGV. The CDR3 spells CASSARTGNIEAFF. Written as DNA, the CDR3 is TGTGCCAGCAGCGCCCGGACAGGGAACATTGAAGCTTTCTTT. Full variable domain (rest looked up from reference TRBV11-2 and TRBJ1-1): EAGVAQSPRYKIIEKRQSVAFWCNPISGHATLYWYQQILGQGPKLLIQFQNNGVVDDSQLPKDRFSAERLKGVDSTLKIQPAKLEDSAVYLCASSARTGNIEAFFGQGTRLTVV.

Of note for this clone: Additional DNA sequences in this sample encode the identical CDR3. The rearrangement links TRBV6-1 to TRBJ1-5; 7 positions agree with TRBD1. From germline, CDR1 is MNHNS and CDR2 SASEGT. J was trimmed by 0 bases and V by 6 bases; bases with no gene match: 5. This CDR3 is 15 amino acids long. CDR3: CASSAGTASNQPQHF. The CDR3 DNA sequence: TGTGCCAGCAGCGCCGGGACAGCTAGCAATCAGCCCCAGCATTTT.

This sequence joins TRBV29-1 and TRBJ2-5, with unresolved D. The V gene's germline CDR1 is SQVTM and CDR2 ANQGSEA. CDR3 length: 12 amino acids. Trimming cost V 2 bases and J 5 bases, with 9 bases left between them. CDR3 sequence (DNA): TGCAGCGTTGAATTCTTAGAGGAGACCCAGTACTTC. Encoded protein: CSVEFLEETQYF.

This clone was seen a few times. The CDR3: CASSLWGTDLNTEAFF. The DNA of the CDR3 is TGTGCCAGCAGTTTGTGGGGGACGGACCTGAACACTGAAGCTTTCTTT. The chain recombines TRBV28 with TRBJ1-1; perhaps TRBD1 as D (5 bases). Trimming took off 3 bases at V and 0 bases at J, with 14 bases between the two ends. In germline, CDR1 is MDHEN, CDR2 SYDVKM. The CDR3 totals 16 residues. Full variable domain (missing parts from reference TRBV28 and TRBJ1-1): DVKVTQSSRYLVKRTGEKVFLECVQDMDHENMFWYRQDPGLGLRLIYFSYDVKMKEKGDIPEGYSVSREKKERFSLILESASTNQTSMYLCASSLWGTDLNTEAFFGQGTRLTVV.

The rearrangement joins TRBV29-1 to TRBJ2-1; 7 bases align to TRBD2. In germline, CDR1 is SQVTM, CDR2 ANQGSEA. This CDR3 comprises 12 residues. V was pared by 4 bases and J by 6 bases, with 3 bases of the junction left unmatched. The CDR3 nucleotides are TGCAGCGTTGCACGCGGGGGCAATGAGCAGTTCTTC. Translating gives CSVARGGNEQFF.

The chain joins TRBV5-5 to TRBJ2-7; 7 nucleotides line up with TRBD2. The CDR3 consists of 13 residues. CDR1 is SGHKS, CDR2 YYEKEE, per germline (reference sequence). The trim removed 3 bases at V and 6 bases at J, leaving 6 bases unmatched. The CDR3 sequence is CASSSWGEGEQYF. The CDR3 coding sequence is TGTGCCAGCAGCTCCTGGGGGGAGGGCGAGCAGTACTTC.

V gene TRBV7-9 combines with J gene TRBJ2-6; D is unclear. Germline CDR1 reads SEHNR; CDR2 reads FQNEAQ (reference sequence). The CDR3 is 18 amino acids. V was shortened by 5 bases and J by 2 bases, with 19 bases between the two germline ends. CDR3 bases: TGTGCCAGCAGCCGCCTGATGGGGATGGGTCCTGGGGCCAACGTCCTGACTTTC. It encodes CASSRLMGMGPGANVLTF. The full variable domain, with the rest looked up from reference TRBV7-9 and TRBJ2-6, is DTGVSQNPRHKITKRGQNVTFRCDPISEHNRLYWYRQTLGQGPEFLTYFQNEAQLEKSRLLSDRFSAERPKGSFSTLEIQRTEQGDSAMYLCASSRLMGMGPGANVLTFGAGSRLTVL.

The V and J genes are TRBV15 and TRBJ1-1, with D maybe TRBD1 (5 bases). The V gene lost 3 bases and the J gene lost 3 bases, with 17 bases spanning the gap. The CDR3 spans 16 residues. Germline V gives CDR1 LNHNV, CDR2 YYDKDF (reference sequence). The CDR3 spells CATSRAGTVSYTEAFF. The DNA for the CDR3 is TGTGCCACCAGCAGGGCCGGGACCGTTAGTTACACTGAAGCTTTCTTT.